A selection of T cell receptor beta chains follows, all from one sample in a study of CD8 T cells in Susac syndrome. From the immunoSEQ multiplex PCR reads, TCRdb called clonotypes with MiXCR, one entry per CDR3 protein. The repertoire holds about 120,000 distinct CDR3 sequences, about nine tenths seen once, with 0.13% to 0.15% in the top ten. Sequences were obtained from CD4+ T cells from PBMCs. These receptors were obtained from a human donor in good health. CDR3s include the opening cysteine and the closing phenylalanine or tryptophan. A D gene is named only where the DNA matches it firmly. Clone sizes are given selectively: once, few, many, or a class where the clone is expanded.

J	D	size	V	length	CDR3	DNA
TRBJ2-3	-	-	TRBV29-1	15	CSVEAGGIGTDTQYF	TGCAGCGTTGAAGCCGGCGGGATAGGCACAGATACGCAGTATTTT
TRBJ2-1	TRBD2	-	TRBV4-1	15	CASSKTGTNYNEQFF	TGCGCCAGCAGCAAAACCGGGACTAATTACAATGAGCAGTTCTTC
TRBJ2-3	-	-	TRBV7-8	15	CASSGGGPSTDTQYF	TGTGCCAGCAGCGGAGGGGGACCTAGCACAGATACGCAGTATTTT
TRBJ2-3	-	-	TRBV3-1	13	CASSQRATDTQYF	TGTGCCAGCAGCCAACGGGCCACAGATACGCAGTATTTT
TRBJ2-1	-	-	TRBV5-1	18	CASSLTTGGTRSYNEQFF	TGCGCCAGCAGCTTGACTACGGGCGGAACCCGCTCCTACAATGAGCAGTTCTTC
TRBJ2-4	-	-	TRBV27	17	CASSDKVRTLAKNIQYF	TGTGCCAGCAGTGATAAAGTCAGGACTCTAGCCAAAAACATTCAGTACTTC
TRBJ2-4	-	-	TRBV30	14	CAWSQGTAKNIQYF	TGTGCCTGGAGTCAGGGAACGGCCAAAAACATTCAGTACTTC
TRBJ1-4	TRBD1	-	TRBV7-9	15	CASSLGGTGREKLFF	TGTGCCAGCAGCTTAGGAGGGACAGGGCGTGAAAAACTGTTTTTT
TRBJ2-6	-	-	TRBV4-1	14	CASRVTDGANVLTF	TGCGCCAGCAGAGTTACAGATGGGGCCAACGTCCTGACTTTC
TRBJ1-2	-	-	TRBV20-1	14	CSAISPVANYGYTF	TGCAGTGCTATTTCCCCCGTAGCTAACTATGGCTACACCTTC
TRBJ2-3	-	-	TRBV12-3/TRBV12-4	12	CASSTGPNTQYF	TGTGCCAGCAGTACGGGGCCGAATACGCAGTATTTT
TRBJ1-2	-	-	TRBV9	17	CASSPEGGPKAFYGYTF	TGTGCCAGCAGCCCGGAGGGAGGCCCCAAGGCGTTCTATGGCTACACCTTC
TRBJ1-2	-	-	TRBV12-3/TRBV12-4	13	CASSLQDYRGYTF	TGTGCCAGCAGTTTACAGGACTACCGTGGCTACACCTTC
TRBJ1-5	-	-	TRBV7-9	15	CASSTEGGSGQPQHF	TGTGCCAGCAGCACCGAGGGGGGGTCCGGGCAGCCCCAGCATTTT
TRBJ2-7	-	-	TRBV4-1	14	CASSQDGDPRVQYF	TGCGCCAGCAGCCAAGATGGGGACCCCCGTGTGCAGTACTTC
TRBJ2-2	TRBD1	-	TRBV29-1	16	CSVETGGVWTTGELFF	TGCAGCGTTGAGACAGGGGGCGTGTGGACCACCGGGGAGCTGTTTTTT
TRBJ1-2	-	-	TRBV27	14	CASSFGRENYGYTF	TGTGCCAGCAGTTTCGGCAGGGAAAACTATGGCTACACCTTC
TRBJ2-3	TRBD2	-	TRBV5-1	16	CASSFTSGGVSDTQYF	TGCGCCAGCAGCTTTACAAGCGGGGGGGTTTCAGATACGCAGTATTTT
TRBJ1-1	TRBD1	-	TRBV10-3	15	CAISTSMTGTAEAFF	TGTGCCATCAGCACATCGATGACAGGGACCGCTGAAGCTTTCTTT
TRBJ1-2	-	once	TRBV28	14	CASFRAGRPYGYTF	TGTGCCAGCTTCCGGGCCGGAAGGCCCTATGGCTACACCTTC
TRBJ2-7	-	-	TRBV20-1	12	CSARWGLGEQYF	TGCAGTGCTAGATGGGGGCTGGGGGAGCAGTACTTC
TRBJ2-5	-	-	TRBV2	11	CASMSGETQYF	TGTGCCAGCATGTCGGGAGAGACCCAGTACTTC
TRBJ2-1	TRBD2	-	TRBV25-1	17	CASSESSTSGSRDEQFF	TGTGCCAGCAGTGAATCTTCTACTAGCGGGAGTAGGGATGAGCAGTTCTTC
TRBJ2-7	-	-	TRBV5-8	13	CASSLREPDEQYF	TGTGCCAGCAGCTTAAGGGAGCCCGACGAGCAGTACTTC
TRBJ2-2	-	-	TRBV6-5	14	CASSYSTPAGELFF	TGTGCCAGCAGTTACTCTACCCCAGCCGGGGAGCTGTTTTTT
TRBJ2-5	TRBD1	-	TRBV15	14	CATSRTGVGETQYF	TGTGCCACCAGCAGGACAGGGGTTGGAGAGACCCAGTACTTC
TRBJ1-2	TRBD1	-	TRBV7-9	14	CASSWGQAARGYTF	TGTGCCAGCAGTTGGGGACAGGCAGCTCGTGGCTACACCTTC